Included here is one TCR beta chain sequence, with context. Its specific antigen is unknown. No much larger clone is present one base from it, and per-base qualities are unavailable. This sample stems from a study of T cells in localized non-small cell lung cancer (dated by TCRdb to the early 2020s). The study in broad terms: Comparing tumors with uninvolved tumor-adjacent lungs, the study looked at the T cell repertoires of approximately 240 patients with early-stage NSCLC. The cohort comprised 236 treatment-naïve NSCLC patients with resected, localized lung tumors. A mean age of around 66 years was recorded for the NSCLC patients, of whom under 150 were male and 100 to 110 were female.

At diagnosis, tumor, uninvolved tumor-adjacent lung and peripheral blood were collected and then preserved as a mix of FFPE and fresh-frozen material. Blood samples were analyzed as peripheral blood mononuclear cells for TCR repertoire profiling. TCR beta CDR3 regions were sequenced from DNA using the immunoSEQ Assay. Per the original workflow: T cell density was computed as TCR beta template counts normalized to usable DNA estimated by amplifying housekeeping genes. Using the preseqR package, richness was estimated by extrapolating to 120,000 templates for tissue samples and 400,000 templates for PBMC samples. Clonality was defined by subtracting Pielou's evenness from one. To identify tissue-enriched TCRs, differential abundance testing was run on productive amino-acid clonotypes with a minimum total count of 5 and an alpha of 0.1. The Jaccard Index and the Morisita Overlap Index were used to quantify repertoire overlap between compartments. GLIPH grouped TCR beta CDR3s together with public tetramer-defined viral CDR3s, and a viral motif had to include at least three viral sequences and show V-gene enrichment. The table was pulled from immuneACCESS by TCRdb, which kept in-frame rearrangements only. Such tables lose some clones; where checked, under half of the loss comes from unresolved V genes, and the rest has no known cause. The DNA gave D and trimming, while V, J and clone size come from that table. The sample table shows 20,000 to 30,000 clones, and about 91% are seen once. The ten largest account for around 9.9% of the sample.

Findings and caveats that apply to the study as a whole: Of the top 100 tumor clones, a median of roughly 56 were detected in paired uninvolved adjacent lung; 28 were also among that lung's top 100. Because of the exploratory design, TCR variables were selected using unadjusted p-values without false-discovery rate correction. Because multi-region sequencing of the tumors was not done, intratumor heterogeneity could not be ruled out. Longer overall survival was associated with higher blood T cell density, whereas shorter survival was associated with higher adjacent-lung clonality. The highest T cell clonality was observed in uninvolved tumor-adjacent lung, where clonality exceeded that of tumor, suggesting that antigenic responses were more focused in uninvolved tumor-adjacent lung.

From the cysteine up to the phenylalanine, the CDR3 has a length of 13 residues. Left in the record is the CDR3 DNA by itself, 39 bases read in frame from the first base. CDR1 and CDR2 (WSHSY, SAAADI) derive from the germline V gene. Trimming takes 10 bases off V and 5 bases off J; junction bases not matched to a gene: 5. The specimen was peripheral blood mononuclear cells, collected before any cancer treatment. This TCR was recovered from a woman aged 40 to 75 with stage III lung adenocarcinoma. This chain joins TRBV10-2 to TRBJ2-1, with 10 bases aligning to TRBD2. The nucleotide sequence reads TGCGCCATCGAAGGACTAGCGGACAATGAGCAGTTCTTC. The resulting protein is CAIEGLADNEQFF.